This T cell receptor (beta chain) was profiled in a study of a mutant IDH1 vaccine in newly diagnosed glioma. Study summary: The initiation of vaccination occurred 4-6 weeks after radiotherapy alone, or with temozolomide cycles.

Profiled with immunoSEQ multiplex PCR; TCRdb holds only in-frame clones, not every one. Of about 56,000 clones in the sample, around four fifths were seen once. About this clone: What it binds is not known.

The time point here: week 47, end of study. It was 300 ug of mutant IDH1 20-mer peptide that made up each vaccine dose, given with topical imiquimod. New WHO grade 3 or 4 IDH1-mutant, ATRX-lost astrocytomas were present in all donors. Source: PBMCs, taken from a glioma patient whose treatment included an IDH1 peptide vaccine. The receptor comes from a woman in her forties or fifties with glioma.

Here the CDR3 DNA reads TGTGCCAGCAGTCCCCCCACGGGGACCTACGAGCAGTACTTC. Residues: CASSPPTGTYEQYF. The chain employs TRBV27 and TRBJ2-7; D is perhaps TRBD2 (5 bases). V lost 5 bases and J 2 bases, leaving 13 bases between the germline ends. Germline V gene data show CDR1 as MNHEY and CDR2 as SMNVEV (reference sequence). The CDR3 is 14 amino acids.